This T cell receptor (beta chain) was profiled in a study of blood T cell repertoires in COVID-19. The data were produced by immunoSEQ multiplex PCR, yet TCRdb's version contains in-frame clones alone and is incomplete. Here the sample spans hundreds of thousands of clones, 65% to 90% being singletons. Germline V gives CDR1 SGHAT, CDR2 FQNNGV. V was pared by 5 bases and J by 3 bases, with 11 bases of the junction left unmatched. The CDR3 is 16 amino acids. The count of this clone is one. The chain employs TRBV11-2 and TRBJ2-3; 7 bases are shared with TRBD2. The TCR sequence derives from a woman in her seventies with COVID-19, enrolled during active disease. Sequenced input: peripheral blood. This CDR3 reads CASSPPGLADTDTQYF. The DNA of the CDR3 is TGTGCCAGCAGCCCGCCAGGGCTAGCGGATACAGATACGCAGTATTTT.